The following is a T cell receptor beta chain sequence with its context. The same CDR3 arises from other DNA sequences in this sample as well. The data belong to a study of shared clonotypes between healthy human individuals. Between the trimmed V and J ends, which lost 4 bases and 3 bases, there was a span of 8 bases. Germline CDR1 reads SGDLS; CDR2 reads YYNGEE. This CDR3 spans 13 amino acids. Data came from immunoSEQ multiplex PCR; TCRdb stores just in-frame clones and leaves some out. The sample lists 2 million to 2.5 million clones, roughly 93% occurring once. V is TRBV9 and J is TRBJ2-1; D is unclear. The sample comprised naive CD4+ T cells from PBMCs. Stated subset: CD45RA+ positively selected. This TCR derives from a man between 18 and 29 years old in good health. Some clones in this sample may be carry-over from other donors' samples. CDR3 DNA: TGTGCCAGCAGCCCCACTCTCTACAATGAGCAGTTCTTC. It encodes CASSPTLYNEQFF.